These 3 T cell receptor beta chains originate from one sample sequenced in a study of beta chain features in type 1 diabetes. The study reverse transcribed the entire isolated RNA, so it sequenced expressed TCRB transcripts. Sequencing used immunoSEQ multiplex PCR; TCRdb keeps in-frame clones, though not all of them. The sample lists 850,000 to 900,000 clones; 15% to 20% were seen once. The sequenced sample consisted of naive CD4+ T cells from blood. Every receptor here comes from a woman aged 18 to 35 in good health.

The gene calls are TRBV29-1 and TRBJ2-1; D remains ambiguous. Germline CDR1 SQVTM, CDR2 ANQGSEA. Between the trimmed V and J ends, which lost 0 bases and 2 bases, there was a span of 14 bases. The CDR3 totals 16 residues. The CDR3 sequence: CSVEDPLAATYNEQFF. The CDR3, as DNA: TGCAGCGTTGAAGATCCGTTGGCGGCAACCTACAATGAGCAGTTCTTC.

V is TRBV9 and J is TRBJ2-5, with D tentatively TRBD2 (7 bases). Trimming left V 0 bases short and J 2 bases short, with 14 bases between. Germline assignment: CDR1 SGDLS and CDR2 YYNGEE. The CDR3 is 16 residues long. The CDR3 DNA reads as TGTGCCAGCAGCGTAGGGAGGGGGGGCTTACAAGAGACCCAGTACTTC. It translates to CASSVGRGGLQETQYF.

The gene calls are TRBV27 and TRBJ2-5; TRBD2 matches 9 bases. The CDR3 is 15 residues long. J lost 6 bases, V lost 3 bases, and 8 bases had no gene match. CDR1 MNHEY and CDR2 SMNVEV come from the germline V gene (reference sequence). The CDR3 DNA reads TGTGCCAGCAGTTTGTCGAGCGGGAGGTCCAAGACCCAGTACTTC. Translating gives CASSLSSGRSKTQYF.